A selection of T cell receptor beta chains follows, all from one sample in a study of HIV-infected patients and healthy controls. One entry per CDR3 protein, called by TCRdb with MiXCR from the 5' RACE reads. The data show approximately 6,100 distinct CDR3 sequences, 7% to 9.5% seen once. The specimen was blood, collected during antiretroviral therapy. The origin of the receptors is an adult with HIV infection. Each CDR3 is given with its conserved first and last residue. A D gene is named only where the DNA matches it firmly. Size values are once, few and many counts, or a class for expanded clones, and some rows have none.

CDR3nt: TGTGCCAGTAGTATTCAGGGGGCCGGTGGAAACACCGTATATTTT; CDR3aa: CASSIQGAGGNTVYF; d_gene: TRBD1; j_gene: TRBJ1-3; v_gene: TRBV19; abundance: once
CDR3nt: TGTGCCAGCAGCCACGGATCCCGGGGCACTGAAGCTTTCTTT; CDR3aa: CASSHGSRGTEAFF; d_gene: NA; j_gene: TRBJ1-1; v_gene: TRBV11-2; abundance: many
CDR3nt: TGTGCCAGCAGTTTCGGGGACAGGGGGCTCGGGGAGCAGTACTTC; CDR3aa: CASSFGDRGLGEQYF; d_gene: TRBD1; j_gene: TRBJ2-7; v_gene: TRBV28; abundance: many
CDR3nt: TGTGCCAGCAGCTTAGCCCTCCGGCGGGAGGCCGCCTACGAGCAGTACTTC; CDR3aa: CASSLALRREAAYEQYF; d_gene: TRBD2; j_gene: TRBJ2-7; v_gene: TRBV7-8; abundance: many
CDR3nt: TGTGCCAGCAGTCCCCCCGGGGTCCGAGATGGCTACACCTTC; CDR3aa: CASSPPGVRDGYTF; d_gene: NA; j_gene: TRBJ1-2; v_gene: TRBV12-3/TRBV12-4; abundance: medium-sized
CDR3nt: TGTGCCAGCTCCTGGGGGGGTGGTGGGACTGAAGCTTTCTTT; CDR3aa: CASSWGGGGTEAFF; d_gene: NA; j_gene: TRBJ1-1; v_gene: TRBV6-5; abundance: many
CDR3nt: TGCAGTGCTAGGGCGGACTTCAGCACTGAAGCTTTCTTT; CDR3aa: CSARADFSTEAFF; d_gene: NA; j_gene: TRBJ1-1; v_gene: TRBV20-1; abundance: medium-sized
CDR3nt: TGTGCCACCAGCACCTACTCGACTAGCGGGAACTCCTACAATGAGCAGTTCTTC; CDR3aa: CATSTYSTSGNSYNEQFF; d_gene: TRBD2; j_gene: TRBJ2-1; v_gene: TRBV15; abundance: many
CDR3nt: TGTGCCAGCAGCAAGGGACAGGGGGCCGCACACTATGGCTACACCTTC; CDR3aa: CASSKGQGAAHYGYTF; d_gene: TRBD1; j_gene: TRBJ1-2; v_gene: TRBV6-5; abundance: many
CDR3nt: TGCGCCAGCAGCCAAGGGCAGGGTGGAGATGAGCAGTTCTTC; CDR3aa: CASSQGQGGDEQFF; d_gene: NA; j_gene: TRBJ2-1; v_gene: TRBV4-1; abundance: few
CDR3nt: TGTGCCAGCAGCGTACTTAGCGGGAGGGCGAGGAATGAGCAGTTCTTC; CDR3aa: CASSVLSGRARNEQFF; d_gene: TRBD2; j_gene: TRBJ2-1; v_gene: TRBV2; abundance: medium-sized
CDR3nt: TGTGCCAGCAGCCGGAGAGGGACTGAAGCTTTCTTT; CDR3aa: CASSRRGTEAFF; d_gene: NA; j_gene: TRBJ1-1; v_gene: TRBV6-6; abundance: medium-sized
CDR3nt: TGCGCCAGCAGCCAACATAGCGGGAGGAGTCCCCAAGAGACCCAGTACTTC; CDR3aa: CASSQHSGRSPQETQYF; d_gene: TRBD2; j_gene: TRBJ2-5; v_gene: TRBV4-1; abundance: medium-sized
CDR3nt: TGTGCCAGCAGTCGGGAGGAAGAGACCCAGTACTTC; CDR3aa: CASSREEETQYF; d_gene: TRBD2; j_gene: TRBJ2-5; v_gene: TRBV12-3/TRBV12-4; abundance: NA